The 14 T cell receptor beta chains below were found in one sample sequenced in a study of technical replicates of blood from a handful of donors. Profiling relied on immunoSEQ multiplex PCR, and the TCRdb table lists in-frame clones only, not all of them. Found here are about 78,000 clones, 90% to 95% of them singletons; the top ten hold 0.41%. The sequenced sample consisted of T cells isolated from PBMCs. All receptors derive from a human donor in good health.

In nucleotides, the CDR3 is TGTGCCAGCAGCTTGGCGGGAGGGCCTAGGGAGCAGTACTTC. Its protein product is CASSLAGGPREQYF. The rearrangement uses TRBV13 and TRBJ2-7, with 9 bases matching TRBD2. The V segment lost 3 bases and the J segment 7 bases; nucleotides outside the gene matches: 7. Looked up from germline, CDR1 is PRHDT and CDR2 is FYEKMQ (reference sequence). CDR3 length equals 14 residues.

The V gene is TRBV27, the J gene TRBJ2-3, with 9 bases that match TRBD2. CDR1 and CDR2 (germline): MNHEY, SMNVEV (reference sequence). The CDR3 is 16 residues long. The V gene end was trimmed by 6 bases and the J gene end by 5 bases; junction bases not matched to a gene: 12. The CDR3 sequence is CASRIGLATNGDTQYF. The CDR3 nucleotides are TGTGCCAGCAGAATAGGACTAGCGACCAACGGAGATACGCAGTATTTT.

This chain connects TRBV10-3 to TRBJ2-1; 10 bases match TRBD2. The length of the CDR3 is 16 residues. Germline values: CDR1 ENHRY, CDR2 SYGVKD. V lost 0 bases, J lost 6 bases, and 5 bases stayed unmatched. The CDR3 loop reads CAISESIAGGPNEQFF. CDR3 nucleotides: TGTGCCATCAGTGAGTCTATAGCGGGGGGACCCAATGAGCAGTTCTTC.

The chain couples TRBV23-1 to TRBJ2-7; tentative D call: TRBD1 (5 bases). TRBV23-1 is placed among ORFs of uncertain function. Trimming removed 8 bases from V and 12 bases from J, with 29 bases in between. The CDR3 covers 15 residues. The CDR3 sequence: CASLIYRKGKAGRYF. The CDR3 DNA sequence: TGCGCCAGCCTTATATACCGAAAGGGGAAGGCAGGTAGGTACTTC.

In its sample, this clone was seen once. This sequence joins TRBV20-1 and TRBJ2-1; 7 bases map to TRBD2. The CDR3 extends over 11 amino acids. From germline, CDR1 is DFQATT and CDR2 SNEGSKA (reference sequence). CDR3 sequence reads: CLAEDHNEQFF. CDR3 nucleotides: TGCCTAGCGGAGGACCACAATGAGCAGTTCTTC.

The chain uses TRBV5-1 and TRBJ1-5; possible D gene TRBD1, 5 bases. Between the trimmed V and J ends, which lost 2 bases and 4 bases, there was a span of 10 bases. The V gene's germline CDR1 is SGHRS and CDR2 YFSETQ. CDR3 length: 14 amino acids. In DNA, the CDR3 is TGCGCCAGCAGCTTTGACAGCCCAAATCAGCCCCAGCATTTT. Protein: CASSFDSPNQPQHF.

The rearrangement uses TRBV6-1 and TRBJ2-5, with D perhaps TRBD2 (6 bases). This CDR3 spans 11 amino acids. CDR1 and CDR2 (germline): MNHNS, SASEGT. Between the trimmed V and J ends, which lost 8 bases and 5 bases, there was a span of 9 bases. This CDR3 is CASSGVETQYF. CDR3 bases: TGTGCCAGCTCGGGAGTGGAGACCCAGTACTTC.

This chain uses TRBV4-1 with TRBJ1-5, with D unclear. Trimming left V 3 bases short and J 5 bases short, with 8 bases between. Germline CDR1 MGHRA, CDR2 YSYEKL. The CDR3 spans 13 residues. The CDR3 is CASSQAQDQPQHF. CDR3 DNA: TGCGCCAGCAGCCAGGCCCAAGATCAGCCCCAGCATTTT.

The chain recombines TRBV30 with TRBJ1-4; D not resolved. Trimming cost V 0 bases and J 5 bases, with 7 bases left between them. The CDR3 totals 13 residues. Germline CDR1 and CDR2: GTSNPN and SVGIG (reference sequence). CDR3 coding DNA: TGTGCCTGGAGTGTTACACTAAATGAAAAACTGTTTTTT. It yields the protein CAWSVTLNEKLFF.

This rearrangement joins TRBV9 to TRBJ2-7; TRBD2 is a possible D gene (5 bases). V was cut by 0 bases and J by 5 bases, with 15 bases left in between. Per the germline V gene, CDR1 is SGDLS and CDR2 is YYNGEE. The CDR3 has 15 residues. In DNA form, the CDR3 reads TGTGCCAGCAGCGTAGTGGGAGCCCGGCGTGACGAGCAGTACTTC. This codes for CASSVVGARRDEQYF.

V and J are TRBV10-3 and TRBJ2-1; 7 bases map to TRBD1. Germline loops: CDR1 ENHRY, CDR2 SYGVKD. V shed 11 bases and J 9 bases; nucleotides not matched to a gene: 13. CDR3 length equals 13 residues. This CDR3 is CAARRQGSSEQFF. The CDR3 DNA sequence: TGTGCCGCTCGCCGACAGGGATCGTCTGAGCAGTTCTTC.

This clone was recorded only once. CDR3 sequence reads: CASRRLQGRNTEAFF. The CDR3 nucleotides read TGTGCCAGCAGAAGATTACAGGGTAGGAACACTGAAGCTTTCTTT. This sequence joins TRBV11-2 and TRBJ1-1; maybe TRBD1 (6 bases). Trimming took 6 bases from V and 1 from J, leaving 15 bases between them. Looked up from germline, CDR1 is SGHAT and CDR2 is FQNNGV. There are 15 residues in the CDR3.

A remark on this clone: Its ends do not fully match the called genes, so a read error is possible. The rearrangement joins TRBV6-5 to TRBJ1-3; 7 bases are a match to TRBD1. The length of the CDR3 is 16 residues. The germline gives CDR1 MNHEY, CDR2 SVGAGI. CDR3 nucleotides: TGTGCCAGCAGCTACTCCAGGGGGAACTCTGGAAACACCATATATTTT. Translation gives CASSYSRGNSGNTIYF.

The CDR3 region is CASTYWDRGQGNQPQHF. CDR3 DNA: TGTGCCAGTACCTATTGGGACAGGGGGCAGGGCAATCAGCCCCAGCATTTT. The chain is built from TRBV19 and TRBJ1-5, with TRBD1 identical over 12 bases. Per germline, CDR1 LNHDA and CDR2 SQIVND (reference sequence). With 7 bases clipped from V and 2 bases from J, the junction kept 9 bases outside the gene matches. The CDR3 is 17 amino acids.